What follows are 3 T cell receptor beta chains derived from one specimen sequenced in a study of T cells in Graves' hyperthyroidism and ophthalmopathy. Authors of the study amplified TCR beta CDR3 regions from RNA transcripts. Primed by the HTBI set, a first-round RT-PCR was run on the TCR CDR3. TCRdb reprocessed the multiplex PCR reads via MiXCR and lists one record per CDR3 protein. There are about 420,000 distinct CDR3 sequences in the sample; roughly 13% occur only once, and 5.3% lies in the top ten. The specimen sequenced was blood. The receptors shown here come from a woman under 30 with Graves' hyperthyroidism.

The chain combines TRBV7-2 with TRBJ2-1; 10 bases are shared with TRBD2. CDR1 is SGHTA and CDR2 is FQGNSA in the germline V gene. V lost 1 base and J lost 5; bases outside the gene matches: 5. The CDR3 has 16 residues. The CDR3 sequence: CASSLEASGRHNEQFF. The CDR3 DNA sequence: TGTGCCAGCAGCTTAGAGGCTAGCGGGAGACACAATGAGCAGTTCTTC.

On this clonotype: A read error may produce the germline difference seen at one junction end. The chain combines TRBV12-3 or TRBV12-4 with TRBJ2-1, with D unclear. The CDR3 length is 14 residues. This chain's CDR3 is CASSFPNSYDEQFF. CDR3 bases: TGTGCCAGCAGTTTCCCCAATTCCTACGATGAGCAGTTCTTC.

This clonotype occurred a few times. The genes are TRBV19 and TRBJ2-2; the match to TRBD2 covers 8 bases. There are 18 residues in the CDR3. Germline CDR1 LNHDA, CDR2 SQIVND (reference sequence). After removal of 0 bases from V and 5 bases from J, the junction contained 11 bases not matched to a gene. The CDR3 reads CASSIDLTGLDRTGELFF. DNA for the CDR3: TGTGCCAGTAGTATAGACCTAACGGGACTAGATCGGACCGGGGAGCTGTTTTTT.